This TCR beta chain was sequenced during a study of cytomegalovirus exposure and HLA in healthy donors. Study-wide results and caveats: TCR beta sequences reportedly predicted most subjects' HLA-A and HLA-B alleles accurately.

Concerning this clone: Its antigen is not identified.

The V gene's germline CDR1 is DFQATT and CDR2 SNEGSKA (reference sequence). The ends were cut back, 6 bases at V and 6 bases at J, with 11 bases in the middle. The length of the CDR3 is 11 residues. Use of 60 Vbeta and 13 Jbeta primers characterized the PCR. Assay used: immunoSEQ multiplex PCR; TCRdb lists only in-frame clones, some missing. The sample includes 95,000 to 100,000 clones, approximately 71% seen only once; the top ten take roughly 7.7%. Sample: PBMCs. This clonotype originated in a female donor in good health and CMV-seronegative. V and J are TRBV20-1 and TRBJ1-1; D gene unclear. Here the CDR3 DNA reads TGCAGTGCACTATATTTCCCTGAAGCTTTCTTT. Translation: CSALYFPEAFF.